Following are 2 T cell receptor beta chains from one sample sequenced in a study of T cell responses to AZD1222 COVID-19 vaccine. The data were produced by immunoSEQ multiplex PCR, yet TCRdb's version contains in-frame clones alone and is incomplete. The sample includes around 100,000 clones, roughly 85% of them seen just once. This specimen consisted of peripheral blood, obtained 28 days after the second AZD1222 dose. The receptor set was obtained from an adult who received the AZD1222 COVID-19 vaccine.

This clone was detected only once. This chain links TRBV24-1 with TRBJ1-5; the D gene is possibly TRBD1 (5 bases). Germline assignment: CDR1 KGHDR and CDR2 SFDVKD. V was trimmed by 5 bases and J by 4 bases, leaving 14 bases between them. CDR3 length: 15 residues. The CDR3 bases are TGTGCCACCAGTGTGCGGGGGTCGCAGAATCAGCCCCAGCATTTT. Translating it yields CATSVRGSQNQPQHF.

The chain joins TRBV27 to TRBJ2-1; D unclear. Trimming removed 2 bases from V and 3 bases from J, with 17 bases in between. From germline, CDR1 is MNHEY and CDR2 SMNVEV (reference sequence). The CDR3 runs to 17 residues. The CDR3 bases are TGTGCCAGCAGTTTAAAGACGCTCGTGGGTTTCTACAATGAGCAGTTCTTC. This sequence encodes CASSLKTLVGFYNEQFF.